The next 13 T cell receptor beta chains were all read from a single sample in a study of blood T cell repertoires in COVID-19. Generated by immunoSEQ multiplex PCR, the TCRdb table keeps only in-frame clones and is missing some. The top ten hold about 6.7% of the sample, which has 180,000 or so clones, around 86% seen once. The sample was peripheral blood. All receptors come from a man aged 35 to 55 with acute or convalescent COVID-19.

This clone was recorded only once. The chain employs TRBV7-8 and TRBJ1-4, with D perhaps matching TRBD1 (5 bases). CDR3 length: 18 amino acids. Germline CDR1 is SGHVS and CDR2 is FQNEAQ. V dropped 3 bases and J dropped 0 bases, with 17 bases sitting between them. This chain's CDR3 is CASSFPTDLFTTNEKLFF. The CDR3 DNA reads as TGTGCCAGCAGCTTCCCGACAGATTTATTTACAACTAATGAAAAACTGTTTTTT.

The chain uses TRBV30 and TRBJ1-6; 10 bases are shared with TRBD1. The junction had 16 bases not matched to a gene; V was cut back by 5 bases and J by 0 bases. The CDR3 totals 20 residues. Germline assignment: CDR1 GTSNPN and CDR2 SVGIG (reference sequence). CDR3 sequence reads: CAWRLGGDRGRLSYNSPLHF. As DNA, the CDR3 is TGTGCCTGGCGGCTGGGGGGGGACAGGGGAAGGCTCTCCTATAATTCACCCCTCCACTTT.

The chain recombines TRBV7-2 with TRBJ1-2, with TRBD1 as a possible D gene (6 bases). CDR1 and CDR2 (germline): SGHTA, FQGNSA. Trimming took 8 bases from V and 3 from J, leaving 13 bases between them. CDR3 length: 13 residues. The CDR3 reads CASGSGVYYGYTF. CDR3 in DNA: TGTGCCAGCGGATCAGGGGTCTACTATGGCTACACCTTC.

The rearrangement joins TRBV27 to TRBJ2-3; maybe TRBD2 (7 bases). Germline lookup yields CDR1 MNHEY and CDR2 SMNVEV (reference sequence). V lost 4 bases, J lost 2 bases, and 16 bases lay in between. The CDR3 runs 16 residues. The CDR3 nucleotides read TGTGCCAGCAGTTATGGGATCGGGGGGCCCACAGATACGCAGTATTTT. Translated, it gives CASSYGIGGPTDTQYF.

The V gene is TRBV4-3, the J gene TRBJ2-3; D is perhaps TRBD2 (6 bases). V was shortened by 1 base and J by 6 bases, with 11 bases between the two germline ends. Germline values: CDR1 LGHNA, CDR2 YSLEER. CDR3 length equals 14 residues. The chain's CDR3 is CASSQGLSGDTQYF. Written as DNA, the CDR3 is TGCGCCAGCAGCCAAGGACTGAGCGGGGATACGCAGTATTTT.

The chain combines TRBV29-1 with TRBJ1-2, with 11 bases matching TRBD1. The CDR3 contains 12 residues. Germline V gives CDR1 SQVTM, CDR2 ANQGSEA. The V segment lost 6 bases and the J segment 8 bases; nucleotides outside the gene matches: 5. CDR3 protein: CSVWTGGNGYTF. In DNA form, the CDR3 reads TGCAGCGTGTGGACAGGGGGCAACGGCTACACCTTC.

The chain has TRBV29-1 and TRBJ1-2; D is ambiguous. The CDR3 length is 13 residues. Trimming shortened V by 4 bases and J by 4 bases, and 13 bases separated the two germline ends. Per the germline V gene, CDR1 is SQVTM and CDR2 is ANQGSEA. The CDR3 coding sequence is TGCAGCGTTGTAGCCCCATCGGGCTATGGCTACACCTTC. Amino acid sequence: CSVVAPSGYGYTF. The full variable domain, in which reference TRBV29-1 and TRBJ1-2 provide the parts outside the CDR3, is SAVISQKPSRDICQRGTSLTIQCQVDSQVTMMFWYRQQPGQSLTLIATANQGSEATYESGFVIDKFPISRPNLTFSTLTVSNMSPEDSSIYLCSVVAPSGYGYTFGSGTRLTVV.

The chain couples TRBV5-4 to TRBJ1-1; no clear D gene. V lost 5 bases, J lost 1 base, and 9 bases lay in between. The CDR3 covers 13 residues. Germline values: CDR1 SGHNT, CDR2 YYREEE (reference sequence). The CDR3 loop is CASRTTENTEAFF. The CDR3 bases are TGTGCCAGCAGAACCACAGAGAACACTGAAGCTTTCTTT.

The chain carries TRBV5-4 and TRBJ1-3; 8 bases line up with TRBD1. With V trimmed by 1 base and J by 2 bases, 14 bases remained unmatched. Germline CDR1 reads SGHNT; CDR2 reads YYREEE (reference sequence). The CDR3 contains 19 residues. CDR3 residues: CASSLYSGGTPLAGNTIYF. As DNA, the CDR3 is TGTGCCAGCAGCTTGTATTCAGGGGGCACACCTCTTGCTGGAAACACCATATATTTT. The variable domain in full, with the rest retrieved from reference TRBV5-4 and TRBJ1-3, is ETGVTQSPTHLIKTRGQQVTLRCSSQSGHNTVSWYQQALGQGPQFIFQYYREEENGRGNFPPRFSGLQFPNYSSELNVNALELDDSALYLCASSLYSGGTPLAGNTIYFGEGSWLTVV.

The V gene is TRBV10-3, the J gene TRBJ1-1; TRBD1 might be the D (5 bases). CDR1 is ENHRY, CDR2 SYGVKD, per germline. Trimming stripped 6 bases from V and 3 bases from J, with 8 bases between. This CDR3 is 12 amino acids long. The CDR3 here is CAIRQGDTEAFF. In nucleotides, the CDR3 is TGTGCCATCAGGCAGGGTGACACTGAAGCTTTCTTT.

The rearrangement links TRBV7-6 to TRBJ2-1; 7 nucleotides match TRBD1. Germline loops: CDR1 SGHVS, CDR2 FNYEAQ. Trimming at V came to 4 bases and at J to 12 bases, leaving 18 bases not matched to a gene. The CDR3 is made up of 16 amino acids. CDR3 region: CASSSEAGGADAVQFF. CDR3 coding DNA: TGTGCCAGCAGCTCCGAGGCAGGGGGTGCGGATGCAGTGCAGTTCTTC.

This clone came up many times. The J gene is TRBJ2-7, the V gene TRBV30; 10 nucleotides match TRBD1. Germline lookup yields CDR1 GTSNPN and CDR2 SVGIG (reference sequence). This CDR3 contains 12 residues. V dropped 8 bases and J dropped 5; count of bases not matched to a gene: 6. CDR3 nucleotide sequence: TGTGCCCGAGGACAGGGGGTTAACGAGCAGTACTTC. Translation: CARGQGVNEQYF.

The J gene is TRBJ1-2, the V gene TRBV7-8, with D perhaps matching TRBD1 (5 bases). The V end was cut by 5 bases, the J end by 7 bases, with 20 bases between. CDR3 length: 15 residues. Germline assignment: CDR1 SGHVS and CDR2 FQNEAQ. CDR3 residues: CASSTRLGREGGYTF. For the CDR3, the DNA is TGTGCCAGCAGCACTAGGCTCGGCAGGGAGGGTGGCTACACCTTC.